A selection of T cell receptor beta chains follows, all from one sample in a study of cytomegalovirus exposure and HLA in healthy donors. Clones were read by immunoSEQ multiplex PCR, and TCRdb kept only the in-frame ones, dropping some. This table has 150,000 to 200,000 clones, roughly 83% appearing once. The sequenced material came from PBMCs. These receptors were obtained from a man under 40 in good health and CMV-seropositive. The CDR3 runs from the conserved cysteine through the conserved F or W. D genes are given only for firm matches. Some rows mark clone size as missing; the rest say once, few, many or name a class of expanded clone.

clone_size: -
d_call: TRBD1
cdr3_length: 15
j_call: TRBJ2-3
v_call: TRBV5-4
cdr3_nt: TGTGCCAGCAGCCTCGTGACAGGGAACACAGATACGCAGTATTTT
cdr3_aa: CASSLVTGNTDTQYF

clone_size: -
d_call: -
cdr3_length: 15
j_call: TRBJ1-1
v_call: TRBV19
cdr3_nt: TGTGCCAGTAGTTCCGGACCCGGGGGGAACACTGAAGCTTTCTTT
cdr3_aa: CASSSGPGGNTEAFF

clone_size: -
d_call: -
cdr3_length: 15
j_call: TRBJ1-6
v_call: TRBV9
cdr3_nt: TGTGCCAGCAGCCCGCAGGGTGGGAATAATTCACCCCTCCACTTT
cdr3_aa: CASSPQGGNNSPLHF

clone_size: -
d_call: -
cdr3_length: 12
j_call: TRBJ1-2
v_call: TRBV29-1
cdr3_nt: TGCAGCGTTGTCTTCGGGAGCTATGGCTACACCTTC
cdr3_aa: CSVVFGSYGYTF

clone_size: -
d_call: TRBD1
cdr3_length: 16
j_call: TRBJ1-5
v_call: TRBV28
cdr3_nt: TGTGCCAGCAGTCCGCACTTCGGACAGGGCGATCAGCCCCAGCATTTT
cdr3_aa: CASSPHFGQGDQPQHF

clone_size: few
d_call: -
cdr3_length: 14
j_call: TRBJ2-5
v_call: TRBV6-1
cdr3_nt: TGTGCCAGCAGTGTATCACAGGGTCTCGAGACCCAGTACTTC
cdr3_aa: CASSVSQGLETQYF

clone_size: -
d_call: -
cdr3_length: 15
j_call: TRBJ1-3
v_call: TRBV4-1
cdr3_nt: TGCGCCAGCAGCCGACAACAGGGTATCGAAAACACCATATATTTT
cdr3_aa: CASSRQQGIENTIYF

clone_size: -
d_call: TRBD2
cdr3_length: 13
j_call: TRBJ2-5
v_call: TRBV28
cdr3_nt: TGTGGGATCAGGGCTAGCGGTAAAGAGACCCAGTACTTC
cdr3_aa: CGIRASGKETQYF

clone_size: -
d_call: TRBD1
cdr3_length: 13
j_call: TRBJ2-7
v_call: TRBV25-1
cdr3_nt: TGTGCCAGCAGGGGACAGGGGATGTACGAGCAGTACTTC
cdr3_aa: CASRGQGMYEQYF

clone_size: -
d_call: -
cdr3_length: 14
j_call: TRBJ2-2
v_call: TRBV6-1
cdr3_nt: TGTGCCAGCGACGCGGGCTCGAACACCGGGGAGCTGTTTTTT
cdr3_aa: CASDAGSNTGELFF

clone_size: -
d_call: -
cdr3_length: 15
j_call: TRBJ1-1
v_call: TRBV7-3
cdr3_nt: TGTGCCAGCAGCCCCTCAGGAGGGATGAACACTGAAGCTTTCTTT
cdr3_aa: CASSPSGGMNTEAFF

clone_size: -
d_call: TRBD1
cdr3_length: 15
j_call: TRBJ2-7
v_call: TRBV7-3
cdr3_nt: TGTGCCAGCAGCTTAGGGGGACAGGGGGCCTACGAGCAGTACTTC
cdr3_aa: CASSLGGQGAYEQYF

clone_size: -
d_call: TRBD2
cdr3_length: 14
j_call: TRBJ2-1
v_call: TRBV2
cdr3_nt: TGTGCCAGCAGGAGAGGACTAGAAGGAAGTGAGCAGTTCTTC
cdr3_aa: CASRRGLEGSEQFF

clone_size: -
d_call: -
cdr3_length: 13
j_call: TRBJ1-1
v_call: TRBV9
cdr3_nt: TGTGCCAGCAGCGTAGGGGGCAGCCTTGAAGCTTTCTTT
cdr3_aa: CASSVGGSLEAFF

clone_size: -
d_call: TRBD1
cdr3_length: 15
j_call: TRBJ1-2
v_call: TRBV28
cdr3_nt: TGTGCCAGCAGTTCCCCGGGACAGGGGGATTATGGCTACACCTTC
cdr3_aa: CASSSPGQGDYGYTF

clone_size: -
d_call: TRBD1
cdr3_length: 15
j_call: TRBJ1-1
v_call: TRBV7-3
cdr3_nt: TGTGCCAGCAGCTTAAGGGGACAGGGGGTAGGTGAAGCTTTCTTT
cdr3_aa: CASSLRGQGVGEAFF

clone_size: -
d_call: TRBD1
cdr3_length: 13
j_call: TRBJ1-2
v_call: TRBV30
cdr3_nt: TGTGCCTGGAGTATCGCAGGGGGCGGTGGCTACACCTTC
cdr3_aa: CAWSIAGGGGYTF

clone_size: -
d_call: TRBD1
cdr3_length: 16
j_call: TRBJ1-2
v_call: TRBV30
cdr3_nt: TGTGCATATCTAGATCCGGGACAGGGGGCGCTCTATGGCTACACCTTC
cdr3_aa: CAYLDPGQGALYGYTF

clone_size: once
d_call: TRBD1
cdr3_length: 17
j_call: TRBJ2-6
v_call: TRBV7-2
cdr3_nt: TGTGCCAGCAGCTTCACAGGGGCCAGCTCTGGGGCCAACGTCCTGACTTTC
cdr3_aa: CASSFTGASSGANVLTF

clone_size: -
d_call: TRBD1
cdr3_length: 15
j_call: TRBJ2-1
v_call: TRBV5-1
cdr3_nt: TGCGCCAGCAGCCTATCCCCAGTACAGGGGAATGAGCAGTTCTTC
cdr3_aa: CASSLSPVQGNEQFF

clone_size: -
d_call: -
cdr3_length: 16
j_call: TRBJ2-3
v_call: TRBV2
cdr3_nt: TGTGCCAGCAGCCGCAATCCCCAGGCTAGCACAGATACGCAGTATTTT
cdr3_aa: CASSRNPQASTDTQYF

clone_size: -
d_call: TRBD1
cdr3_length: 14
j_call: TRBJ1-2
v_call: TRBV7-3
cdr3_nt: TGTGCCAGCAGCCCTACGACAGGGTCTTATGGCTACACCTTC
cdr3_aa: CASSPTTGSYGYTF

clone_size: -
d_call: -
cdr3_length: 13
j_call: TRBJ2-2
v_call: TRBV29-1
cdr3_nt: TGCAGCGTCTCCCGGCGGGGCACCGGGGAGCTGTTTTTT
cdr3_aa: CSVSRRGTGELFF

clone_size: -
d_call: -
cdr3_length: 14
j_call: TRBJ1-1
v_call: TRBV5-1
cdr3_nt: TGCGCCAGCAGCTCAACAGGGTTGGACACTGAAGCTTTCTTT
cdr3_aa: CASSSTGLDTEAFF

clone_size: -
d_call: TRBD1
cdr3_length: 14
j_call: TRBJ2-7
v_call: TRBV2
cdr3_nt: TGTGCCAGCAGGTTCAACAGGGGGCTCTACGAGCAGTACTTC
cdr3_aa: CASRFNRGLYEQYF

clone_size: -
d_call: TRBD1
cdr3_length: 18
j_call: TRBJ1-6
v_call: TRBV9
cdr3_nt: TGTGCCAGCAGCTCCCGGACAGGAAAGAGCTCCTATAATTCACCCCTCCACTTT
cdr3_aa: CASSSRTGKSSYNSPLHF

clone_size: -
d_call: TRBD1
cdr3_length: 15
j_call: TRBJ2-1
v_call: TRBV9
cdr3_nt: TGTGCCAGCAGCCATAAACAGGGGGCTGGCGATGAGCAGTTCTTC
cdr3_aa: CASSHKQGAGDEQFF

clone_size: -
d_call: -
cdr3_length: 15
j_call: TRBJ2-7
v_call: TRBV5-1
cdr3_nt: TGCGCCAGCAGCCCCCCCAGGGAGGACCCCTACGAGCAGTACTTC
cdr3_aa: CASSPPREDPYEQYF

clone_size: few
d_call: TRBD1
cdr3_length: 18
j_call: TRBJ1-2
v_call: TRBV7-9
cdr3_nt: TGTGCCAGCAGCTTAGTTTGGACAGGAGAAGGCATCGACTATGGCTACACCTTC
cdr3_aa: CASSLVWTGEGIDYGYTF

clone_size: once
d_call: TRBD1
cdr3_length: 16
j_call: TRBJ2-3
v_call: TRBV28
cdr3_nt: TGTGCCAGCAGTCCAAACAGGGGCCTCGGCACAGATACGCAGTATTTT
cdr3_aa: CASSPNRGLGTDTQYF

clone_size: -
d_call: -
cdr3_length: 13
j_call: TRBJ1-4
v_call: TRBV30
cdr3_nt: TGTGCCTGGAGTGTAAGGGAGGGTGAAAAACTGTTTTTT
cdr3_aa: CAWSVREGEKLFF

clone_size: -
d_call: TRBD1
cdr3_length: 16
j_call: TRBJ1-2
v_call: TRBV5-1
cdr3_nt: TGCGCCAGCAGTCGGACCGGGACAGGGGGCGACTATGGCTACACCTTC
cdr3_aa: CASSRTGTGGDYGYTF